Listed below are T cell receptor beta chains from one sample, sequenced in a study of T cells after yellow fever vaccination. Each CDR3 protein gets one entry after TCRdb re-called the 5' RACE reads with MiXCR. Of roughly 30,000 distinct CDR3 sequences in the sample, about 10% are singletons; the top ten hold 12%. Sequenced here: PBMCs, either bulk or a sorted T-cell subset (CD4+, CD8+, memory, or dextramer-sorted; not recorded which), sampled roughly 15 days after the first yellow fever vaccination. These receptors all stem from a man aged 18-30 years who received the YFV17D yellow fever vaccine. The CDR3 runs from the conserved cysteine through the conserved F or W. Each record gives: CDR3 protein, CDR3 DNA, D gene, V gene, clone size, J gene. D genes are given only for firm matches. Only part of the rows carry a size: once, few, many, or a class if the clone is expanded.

CASRARGSSYNEQFF TGTGCCAGCAGGGCCCGGGGGAGCTCCTACAATGAGCAGTTCTTC - TRBV7-2 many TRBJ2-1
CSVDRSDTQYF TGCAGCGTTGACAGGTCAGATACGCAGTATTTT - TRBV29-1 many TRBJ2-3
CASSFTEYNEQFF TGTGCCAGCAGCTTTACGGAATACAATGAGCAGTTCTTC - TRBV5-4 many TRBJ2-1
CASSLSLGTEAFF TGTGCCAGCAGCTTATCTCTCGGGACTGAAGCTTTCTTT - TRBV7-7 many TRBJ1-1
CASSTRIGQNYEQYF TGTGCCAGTAGCACCCGAATTGGACAGAACTACGAGCAGTACTTC - TRBV19 few TRBJ2-7
CASSRSGTDTQYF TGTGCCAGCAGCCGCTCCGGCACAGATACGCAGTATTTT - TRBV3-1 many TRBJ2-3
CASSLRGGTYNEQFF TGTGCCAGCAGCTTGAGGGGGGGAACCTACAATGAGCAGTTCTTC - TRBV5-6 many TRBJ2-1
CASSSTARNTDTQYF TGTGCCAGCAGCTCGACGGCTAGAAACACAGATACGCAGTATTTT - TRBV7-6 many TRBJ2-3
CASSLVNTEAFF TGCGCCAGCAGCTTGGTCAACACTGAAGCTTTCTTT - TRBV5-1 many TRBJ1-1
CASSQDSGGPNEQFF TGTGCCAGCAGCCAAGATAGCGGGGGGCCCAATGAGCAGTTCTTC TRBD2 TRBV4-2 many TRBJ2-1
CASSEWGQNTEAFF TGCGCCAGCAGCGAATGGGGGCAGAACACTGAAGCTTTCTTT - TRBV5-1 many TRBJ1-1
CSPSSGGAADTQYF TGCAGTCCTTCTAGCGGGGGGGCGGCAGATACGCAGTATTTT TRBD2 TRBV20-1 many TRBJ2-3
CASSLVQGLSDTQYF TGCGCCAGCAGCTTAGTACAGGGGCTGTCAGATACGCAGTATTTT TRBD1 TRBV5-1 many TRBJ2-3
CASSWEGADTQYF TGCGCCAGCAGCTGGGAGGGGGCAGATACGCAGTATTTT - TRBV5-1 many TRBJ2-3
CASSPPVGGRTGELFF TGTGCCAGCTCACCACCGGTAGGGGGCCGGACCGGGGAGCTGTTTTTT TRBD1 TRBV18 few TRBJ2-2
CASSPGTGVPPFYGYTF TGTGCCAGCAGTCCAGGGACAGGGGTCCCTCCTTTCTATGGCTACACCTTC TRBD1 TRBV27 many TRBJ1-2
CSEASGFQETQYF TGCAGCGAAGCTAGCGGTTTTCAAGAGACCCAGTACTTC TRBD2 TRBV29-1 few TRBJ2-5
CASRRDPGVDTQYF TGTGCCAGCAGAAGGGACCCAGGGGTTGATACGCAGTATTTT - TRBV6-1 many TRBJ2-3
CASRYLTGNSPLHF TGTGCCAGCCGATATCTGACAGGGAATTCACCCCTCCACTTT TRBD1 TRBV6-5 many TRBJ1-6
CASSPIPPGSYTGELFF TGCGCCAGCAGCCCAATACCCCCCGGGTCGTACACCGGGGAGCTGTTTTTT - TRBV5-1 - TRBJ2-2
CASSPRDRGPYGYTF TGTGCCAGCAGCCCCCGGGACAGGGGTCCCTATGGCTACACCTTC TRBD1 TRBV7-9 many TRBJ1-2
CASSLAASGVPSTDTQYF TGTGCCAGCAGCCTAGCGGCTAGCGGGGTACCTAGCACAGATACGCAGTATTTT TRBD2 TRBV7-2 many TRBJ2-3
CSVDTVQQFF TGCAGCGTTGATACAGTACAGCAGTTCTTC - TRBV29-1 many TRBJ2-1
CASSPIVASGGETQYF TGTGCCAGCTCACCAATTGTGGCTAGCGGGGGAGAGACCCAGTACTTC TRBD2 TRBV18 many TRBJ2-5
CASSLAAGGNNQPQHF TGTGCCAGCAGCTTAGCGGCAGGGGGCAACAATCAGCCCCAGCATTTT TRBD1 TRBV7-2 many TRBJ1-5
CASSLLAGGTYNEQFF TGCGCCAGCAGCTTGCTAGCGGGGGGTACCTACAATGAGCAGTTCTTC TRBD2 TRBV5-1 few TRBJ2-1
CASSFTNRGIGNTIYF TGTGCCAGCAGCTTCACAAACAGGGGGATTGGAAACACCATATATTTT TRBD1 TRBV14 many TRBJ1-3
CASSDPQRNYGYTF TGTGCCAGCAGTGATCCCCAGCGTAACTATGGCTACACCTTC - TRBV6-2/TRBV6-3 many TRBJ1-2
CSAKTGYTEAFF TGCAGCGCTAAGACAGGGTACACTGAAGCTTTCTTT TRBD1 TRBV29-1 many TRBJ1-1
CASSLTGAGELFF TGTGCCAGCAGTCTAACGGGGGCCGGGGAGCTGTTTTTT - TRBV12-3/TRBV12-4 many TRBJ2-2
CASSSRESTDTQYF TGTGCCAGCAGTTCGAGGGAAAGCACAGATACGCAGTATTTT - TRBV12-3/TRBV12-4 many TRBJ2-3
CAIRPRGNSPLHF TGTGCCATCAGACCCAGGGGAAACTCACCCCTCCACTTT - TRBV10-3 many TRBJ1-6
CASSLPGASSTDTQYF TGCGCCAGCAGCTTACCGGGAGCGTCTAGCACAGATACGCAGTATTTT - TRBV5-1 many TRBJ2-3
CASSTQGFNQPQHF TGTGCCAGCAGTACACAGGGGTTTAATCAGCCCCAGCATTTT TRBD1 TRBV27 many TRBJ1-5
CASSRDQHNEQFF TGTGCCAGCAGCCGGGACCAACACAATGAGCAGTTCTTC - TRBV11-2 many TRBJ2-1
CARAYSNQPQHF TGTGCCAGGGCTTATAGCAATCAGCCCCAGCATTTT - TRBV6-2/TRBV6-3 many TRBJ1-5
CASSPSRVNSGANVLTF TGTGCCAGCAGCCCTTCCAGGGTGAACTCTGGGGCCAACGTCCTGACTTTC - TRBV3-1 few TRBJ2-6
CASSSQLETQYF TGTGCCAGCAGCTCCCAGTTGGAGACCCAGTACTTC - TRBV11-2 many TRBJ2-5
CASSRPQGLYGYTF TGTGCCAGCAGCCGACCACAGGGGCTCTATGGCTACACCTTC TRBD1 TRBV4-2 many TRBJ1-2
CASSEGTGGYYGYTF TGTGCCAGCAGCGAGGGGACAGGGGGCTACTATGGCTACACCTTC TRBD1 TRBV9 many TRBJ1-2
CASSYSFWGSNTEAFF TGTGCCAGCAGTTACTCGTTCTGGGGCTCTAACACTGAAGCTTTCTTT - TRBV6-5 many TRBJ1-1
CASSLPRPYEQYF TGTGCCAGCAGTCTCCCTCGGCCCTACGAGCAGTACTTC - TRBV7-2 many TRBJ2-7
CASSQWGRTYEQYF TGTGCCAGCAGCCAATGGGGTAGGACCTACGAGCAGTACTTC - TRBV3-1 many TRBJ2-7
CASRTGHVTRWNYGYTF TGTGCCAGCAGGACGGGCCACGTGACAAGGTGGAACTATGGCTACACCTTC - TRBV6-2/TRBV6-3 many TRBJ1-2
CASWVAGGPIDTQYF TGTGCCAGTTGGGTAGCGGGGGGGCCGATAGATACGCAGTATTTT TRBD2 TRBV27 many TRBJ2-3
CASRPGTGAGGTEAFF TGTGCCAGCAGACCCGGGACAGGGGCCGGAGGGACTGAAGCTTTCTTT TRBD1 TRBV27 - TRBJ1-1
CSAPSGGGRQETQYF TGCAGTGCCCCCAGTGGCGGGGGTAGACAAGAGACCCAGTACTTC TRBD2 TRBV20-1 many TRBJ2-5
CSVGQGVNQPQHF TGCAGTGTCGGGCAGGGGGTCAATCAGCCCCAGCATTTT TRBD1 TRBV20-1 many TRBJ1-5
CASSPERLGTQYF TGTGCCAGCAGCCCCGAACGCCTAGGGACCCAGTACTTC - TRBV7-8 - TRBJ2-5
CASSLSRWNTEAFF TGTGCCAGCAGCTTAAGCCGTTGGAACACTGAAGCTTTCTTT - TRBV7-2 many TRBJ1-1
CASSLSDTGGLLGSPLHF TGCGCCAGCAGCTTGTCAGACACAGGGGGTCTCCTTGGCTCACCCCTCCACTTT TRBD1 TRBV5-1 many TRBJ1-6
CSAKPGGGTDTQYF TGCAGTGCGAAGCCGGGAGGGGGCACAGATACGCAGTATTTT TRBD2 TRBV20-1 many TRBJ2-3
CASSFHRLSENTIYF TGTGCCAGCAGCTTCCACAGACTCTCTGAAAACACCATATATTTT - TRBV11-2 - TRBJ1-3
CASSMTSIRNEQFF TGTGCCAGCAGCATGACTAGCATTCGGAATGAGCAGTTCTTC TRBD2 TRBV11-2 - TRBJ2-1
CASSLQGIGGELFF TGTGCCAGCAGCCTACAGGGTATTGGCGGGGAGCTGTTTTTT - TRBV5-5 few TRBJ2-2
CASSFGGQDQPQHF TGCGCCAGCAGCTTTGGGGGGCAGGATCAGCCCCAGCATTTT - TRBV5-1 - TRBJ1-5
CASTNLGTGAFYEQYF TGCGCCAGCACTAACCTCGGGACAGGGGCGTTTTACGAGCAGTACTTC TRBD1 TRBV10-2 medium-sized TRBJ2-7